The 18 T cell receptor beta chains below all came from one sample that was sequenced in a study of T cell changes during pregnancy in multiple sclerosis. Only in-frame clones appear in the TCRdb table, and some are missing; sequencing was by immunoSEQ multiplex PCR. Among over 40,000 clones listed, 80% to 95% were seen once. The material was peripheral blood, obtained in the third trimester of pregnancy. Receptors were obtained from a female donor with multiple sclerosis, enrolled in a pregnancy study.

This sequence joins TRBV15 and TRBJ1-2; D gene uncertain. The CDR3 length is 13 residues. V was shortened by 8 bases and J by 0 bases, with 10 bases between the two germline ends. The germline gives CDR1 LNHNV, CDR2 YYDKDF (reference sequence). For the CDR3, the DNA is TGTGCCACCTCGGAAGCGCCTAACTATGGCTACACCTTC. Protein: CATSEAPNYGYTF.

The chain carries TRBV4-3 and TRBJ2-7; 12 bases agree with TRBD2. Germline V gives CDR1 LGHNA, CDR2 YSLEER. The CDR3 totals 15 residues. J gave up 6 bases and V 0 bases, and 3 bases lay outside the gene matches. In nucleotides, the CDR3 is TGCGCCAGCAGCCAAGATCTAGCGGGAGGGGGCGAGCAGTACTTC. Translating gives CASSQDLAGGGEQYF.

This clone was counted between two and nine times. V usage is TRBV29-1 and J usage is TRBJ1-2; D call uncertain. V was pared by 3 bases and J by 7 bases, with 9 bases between. In germline, CDR1 is SQVTM, CDR2 ANQGSEA. The CDR3 is 11 residues long. The CDR3 sequence is CSVEPGSGYTF. The DNA for the CDR3 is TGCAGCGTTGAGCCCGGGAGTGGCTACACCTTC.

The table lists this clone with a count of one. V and J are TRBV30 and TRBJ2-1, with TRBD2 matching over 7 bases. The V and J ends lost 0 bases and 16 bases, in that order; junction bases with no gene match: 15. The CDR3 loop spans 14 amino acids. Germline CDR1 is GTSNPN and CDR2 is SVGIG (reference sequence). The CDR3 coding sequence is TGTGCCTGGAGTGTACTTGTAACGGGAGGAGAGAATTTCTTC. Translation: CAWSVLVTGGENFF. Full variable domain (remainder filled in from reference TRBV30 and TRBJ2-1): SQTIHQWPATLVQPVGSPLSLECTVEGTSNPNLYWYRQAAGRGLQLLFYSVGIGQISSEVPQNLSASRPQDRQFILSSKKLLLSDSGFYLCAWSVLVTGGENFFGPGTRLTVL.

V gene TRBV7-9 combines with J gene TRBJ2-7, with TRBD1 matching over 12 bases. This CDR3 has 15 residues. CDR1 and CDR2 (germline): SEHNR, FQNEAQ (reference sequence). Trimming at V came to 5 bases and at J to 5 bases, leaving 7 bases not matched to a gene. The CDR3 DNA reads TGTGCCAGCAGCAATACCGGGACAGGGGGCCACGAGCAGTACTTC. It codes for CASSNTGTGGHEQYF.

The genes are TRBV29-1 and TRBJ1-5, with 9 bases that match TRBD1. The CDR3 is 14 amino acids. Trimming took 6 bases from V and 3 from J; bases not matched to a gene: 6. In germline, CDR1 is SQVTM, CDR2 ANQGSEA. The CDR3 spells CSVSGQGINQPQHF. In DNA, the CDR3 is TGCAGCGTATCGGGACAGGGAATCAATCAGCCCCAGCATTTT. Complete variable domain (other parts from reference TRBV29-1 and TRBJ1-5): SAVISQKPSRDICQRGTSLTIQCQVDSQVTMMFWYRQQPGQSLTLIATANQGSEATYESGFVIDKFPISRPNLTFSTLTVSNMSPEDSSIYLCSVSGQGINQPQHFGDGTRLSIL.

The chain uses TRBV4-3 and TRBJ2-7; 10 nucleotides align to TRBD1. V dropped 4 bases and J dropped 2; count of bases not matched to a gene: 5. The CDR3 runs 15 residues. Germline V gene lookup returns CDR1 LGHNA and CDR2 YSLEER. CDR3 DNA: TGCGCCAGCAGCCCAGCCGGGACAGGGGCCTACGAGCAGTACTTC. As protein: CASSPAGTGAYEQYF.

The chain carries TRBV19 and TRBJ1-4; D unclear. The germline gives CDR1 LNHDA, CDR2 SQIVND (reference sequence). The CDR3 has 15 residues. Trimming stripped 2 bases from V and 0 bases from J, with 7 bases between. In DNA, the CDR3 is TGTGCCAGTAGTATACGGAGGACAACTAATGAAAAACTGTTTTTT. As protein: CASSIRRTTNEKLFF.

This chain joins TRBV6-5 and TRBJ2-1; 12 bases are a match to TRBD2. The V gene's germline CDR1 is MNHEY and CDR2 SVGAGI. V lost 7 bases, J lost 5 bases, and 6 bases stayed unmatched. The CDR3 runs to 15 residues. CDR3 in amino acids: CASTLRTSGNNEQFF. Written as DNA, the CDR3 is TGTGCCAGCACCCTCCGGACTAGCGGGAACAATGAGCAGTTCTTC.

In this sample, this clone turned up a few times. The chain carries TRBV7-9 and TRBJ2-3; D unresolved. The CDR3 totals 13 residues. V shed 1 base and J shed 4 bases, with 6 bases lying between them. The germline V gene has CDR1 SEHNR and CDR2 FQNEAQ (reference sequence). CDR3 in amino acids: CASSLEPADTQYF. CDR3 DNA: TGTGCCAGCAGCTTAGAACCGGCAGATACGCAGTATTTT.

The sample holds a few counts of this clone. The chain combines TRBV7-2 with TRBJ2-7; 7 bases fit TRBD1. CDR1 SGHTA and CDR2 FQGNSA come from the germline V gene. Trimming cost V 0 bases and J 4 bases; bases outside gene matches: 0. The CDR3 sequence is 13 residues long. The CDR3 sequence: CASSLADRYEQYF. The CDR3, as DNA: TGTGCCAGCAGCTTAGCGGACAGGTACGAGCAGTACTTC.

The CDR3 region has the DNA TGTGCCAGCAGCCTCAAGGGGTTTGGTCAGGGAATGGACTATGGCTACACCTTC. It encodes CASSLKGFGQGMDYGYTF. The chain recombines TRBV7-2 with TRBJ1-2, with D possibly being TRBD1 (5 bases). The germline CDR1 and CDR2 sequences are SGHTA and FQGNSA. The CDR3 loop spans 18 amino acids. The V end was cut by 5 bases, the J end by 3 bases, with 25 bases between. The complete variable domain, with remaining parts taken from reference TRBV7-2 and TRBJ1-2, reads GAGVSQSPSNKVTEKGKDVELRCDPISGHTALYWYRQSLGQGLEFLIYFQGNSAPDKSGLPSDRFSAERTGGSVSTLTIQRTQQEDSAVYLCASSLKGFGQGMDYGYTFGSGTRLTVV.

CDR3 sequence (DNA): TGTGCCAGCAGCTTAGTGTCGGGGGGGAACTTCTGGTACACCTTC. Protein product: CASSLVSGGNFWYTF. The gene calls are TRBV7-2 and TRBJ1-2; maybe TRBD1 (5 bases). Germline V gene sequence: CDR1 SGHTA, CDR2 FQGNSA. V lost 1 base, J lost 11 bases, and 20 bases lay in between. The CDR3 has 15 amino acids.

The chain combines TRBV14 with TRBJ1-2; TRBD1 agrees at 7 bases. The V gene's germline CDR1 is SGHDN and CDR2 FVKESK. This CDR3 is 15 amino acids long. V shed 8 bases, J shed 7 bases, and the junction held 16 bases outside the gene matches. The CDR3 here is CASPPKEQGYRGYTF. The CDR3 bases are TGTGCCAGCCCTCCGAAAGAACAGGGGTATCGTGGCTACACCTTC.

The V and J genes are TRBV5-5 and TRBJ2-7; TRBD1 agrees at 7 bases. Germline values: CDR1 SGHKS, CDR2 YYEKEE (reference sequence). Trimming cost V 6 bases and J 12 bases; bases outside gene matches: 9. The CDR3 loop spans 11 amino acids. The CDR3 spells CASTRDRSLYF. In DNA form, the CDR3 reads TGTGCCAGCACCCGGGACAGATCTCTGTACTTC.

This chain joins TRBV5-1 and TRBJ2-7; maybe TRBD1 (5 bases). The V gene lost 4 bases and the J gene lost 5 bases, with 16 bases spanning the gap. CDR3 length: 14 residues. CDR1 SGHRS and CDR2 YFSETQ come from the germline V gene. The CDR3 protein is CASSLDSQGNEQYF. Here the CDR3 DNA reads TGCGCCAGCAGCCTAGACAGCCAGGGAAACGAGCAGTACTTC.

The gene calls are TRBV5-3 and TRBJ2-5, with TRBD1 matching 9 bases. TRBV5-3 is treated as an ORF (open reading frame) with a function not yet certain. There are 15 residues in the CDR3. V gave up 0 bases and J gave up 5 bases; unmatched junction bases: 5. The CDR3 loop reads CARSLVVQGAETQYF. CDR3 in DNA: TGTGCCAGAAGCTTGGTTGTACAGGGGGCTGAGACCCAGTACTTC.

This chain uses TRBV7-9 with TRBJ1-5; D uncertain. CDR1 is SEHNR and CDR2 is FQNEAQ in the germline V gene (reference sequence). The CDR3 has 14 amino acids. Trimming left V 1 base short and J 6 bases short, with 10 bases between. CDR3 DNA sequence: TGTGCCAGCAGCTTAGAGGCGGTAGGTCAGCCCCAGCATTTT. Encoded protein: CASSLEAVGQPQHF.